This TCR beta chain was documented in a study of Ad26.COV2.S vaccination and SARS-CoV-2 variants. General study results and limits: Participants in the vaccine arm had higher spike-specific TCR breadth; placebo recipients had lower. For non-spike TCRs, breadth in vaccine recipients resembled that in placebo recipients.

Regarding this clone: Its antigen is not known.

Treatment defined: some 20 received Ad26.COV2.S at low or high dose, single or two shots; about 5 received placebo; per-sample allocation not given. The samples date from day 63 after the first vaccine or placebo injection. Germline values: CDR1 WSHSY, CDR2 SAAADI. The CDR3 spans 16 residues. Trimming shortened V by 1 base and J by 3 bases, and 16 bases separated the two germline ends. TCRdb's copy holds only in-frame clones and misses some; the assay was immunoSEQ multiplex PCR. Among 300,000 to 400,000 clones listed, roughly 88% were seen once. Sequenced here: peripheral blood, sampled in a trial of Ad26.COV2.S vaccine versus placebo. The V call is TRBV10-2, the J call TRBJ2-7; tentatively, D is TRBD1 (6 bases). This TCR was sampled from a person aged 18 to 65 who received the Ad26.COV2.S COVID-19 vaccine or a placebo. CDR3 region: CASSEFPAGDLYEQYF. CDR3 DNA: TGCGCCAGCAGTGAGTTCCCGGCAGGGGACCTCTACGAGCAGTACTTC.